What follows are 20 T cell receptor beta chains derived from one specimen sequenced in a study of tumor-infiltrating lymphocytes in localized non-small cell lung cancer (dated by TCRdb to the early 2020s). The library was built by means of the immunoSEQ multiplex PCR assay. This immuneACCESS table, as held by TCRdb, lists in-frame sequences with V and J called but not all clones. Of the missing ones, under half trace to an unresolved V gene in checked studies; the others have no known cause. In all, the sample holds some 8,400 clones, and under 85% of those were seen once. The top ten constitute 4.5% to 5.5% of the sample. Sequencing used lung tumor tissue. These receptors were taken from a human donor with non-small cell lung cancer.

The chain links TRBV5-4 to TRBJ2-5; 14 bases map to TRBD2. Trimming at V came to 4 bases and at J to 5 bases, leaving 4 bases not matched to a gene. The CDR3 has 15 residues. Germline V gives CDR1 SGHNT, CDR2 YYREEE (reference sequence). The CDR3 loop reads CASSAGLAGGETQYF. CDR3 in DNA: TGTGCCAGCAGCGCCGGACTAGCGGGAGGTGAGACCCAGTACTTC.

The chain couples TRBV4-2 to TRBJ2-7; D possibly corresponds to TRBD2 (6 bases). The CDR3 is made up of 14 amino acids. With 5 bases removed from V and 0 bases from J, the gap between germline ends came to 11 bases. The germline gives CDR1 LGHNA, CDR2 YNFKEQ. The CDR3 loop reads CASSSAGSSYEQYF. CDR3 in DNA: TGTGCCAGCAGCTCAGCGGGCAGCTCCTACGAGCAGTACTTC.

This chain joins TRBV28 and TRBJ2-3; D assignment may be TRBD1 or TRBD2 (5 bases each). Germline assignment: CDR1 MDHEN and CDR2 SYDVKM. Trimming removed 6 bases from V and 4 bases from J, with 11 bases in between. CDR3 size: 13 residues. This CDR3 is CASRAGTADTQYF. DNA for the CDR3: TGTGCCAGCAGGGCTGGGACGGCAGATACGCAGTATTTT.

The chain combines TRBV2 with TRBJ2-3; 12 nucleotides line up with TRBD2. The CDR3 contains 15 residues. In germline, CDR1 is SNHLY, CDR2 FYNNEI. J was trimmed by 4 bases and V by 7 bases; bases with no gene match: 6. CDR3 protein: CASIPLAGGSDTQYF. In DNA form, the CDR3 reads TGTGCCAGCATTCCCCTAGCGGGAGGGTCAGATACGCAGTATTTT.

CDR3 sequence: CASSYSTGFGYTF. CDR3 DNA: TGTGCCAGCAGTTACTCAACAGGGTTCGGCTACACCTTC. This rearrangement joins TRBV6-6 to TRBJ1-2; D is possibly TRBD1 (6 bases). The CDR3 has 13 amino acids. CDR1 and CDR2 from the germline V gene are MNHNY and SVGAGI (reference sequence). V gave up 0 bases and J gave up 8 bases, with 10 bases separating them.

The gene calls are TRBV4-2 and TRBJ1-3; TRBD1 agrees at 7 bases. CDR3 size: 17 residues. After removal of 3 bases from V and 1 base from J, the junction contained 9 bases not matched to a gene. In germline, CDR1 is LGHNA, CDR2 YNFKEQ. The CDR3 DNA reads as TGTGCCAGCAGCCAGACACAGGGGTATTATTCTGGAAACACCATATATTTT. Amino acid sequence: CASSQTQGYYSGNTIYF.

The chain joins TRBV19 to TRBJ1-4; D perhaps matches TRBD1 (6 bases). V dropped 6 bases and J dropped 7 bases, with 18 bases sitting between them. Germline loops: CDR1 LNHDA, CDR2 SQIVND (reference sequence). The length of the CDR3 is 15 residues. CDR3 residues: CASSRTTGLGEKLFF. The DNA for the CDR3 is TGTGCCAGTAGCCGAACTACAGGGCTGGGTGAAAAACTGTTTTTT. The whole variable domain, filled in from reference TRBV19 and TRBJ1-4, reads DGGITQSPKYLFRKEGQNVTLSCEQNLNHDAMYWYRQDPGQGLRLIYYSQIVNDFQKGDIAEGYSVSREKKESFPLTVTSAQKNPTAFYLCASSRTTGLGEKLFFGSGTQLSVL.

This chain joins TRBV7-8 and TRBJ2-1, with TRBD2 matching over 12 bases. After removal of 4 bases from V and 7 bases from J, the junction contained 5 bases not matched to a gene. The CDR3 runs 15 residues. CDR1 is SGHVS and CDR2 is FQNEAQ in the germline V gene. The CDR3 DNA follows: TGTGCCAGCAGCTCTAGCGGGAGGGCCGGTAATGAGCAGTTCTTC. Translation gives CASSSSGRAGNEQFF.

J is TRBJ2-6 and V is TRBV6-5; TRBD1 matches 8 bases. The V segment lost 6 bases and the J segment 2 bases; nucleotides outside the gene matches: 3. Germline V lookup: CDR1 MNHEY, CDR2 SVGAGI. The CDR3 spans 15 residues. The CDR3 coding sequence is TGTGCCAGCAGCCAGACAGGGGCTGGGGCCAACGTCCTGACTTTC. This translates into CASSQTGAGANVLTF.

The J gene is TRBJ2-3, the V gene TRBV5-4; the match to TRBD1 covers 7 bases. The V and J ends lost 1 base and 4 bases, in that order; junction bases with no gene match: 3. Germline V gene data show CDR1 as SGHNT and CDR2 as YYREEE (reference sequence). This CDR3 is 14 amino acids long. The chain's CDR3 is CASSLSQGADTQYF. The CDR3, as DNA: TGTGCCAGCAGCTTGTCCCAGGGGGCAGATACGCAGTATTTT.

The gene calls are TRBV7-8 and TRBJ1-6, with unresolved D. The germline V gene encodes CDR1 SGHVS and CDR2 FQNEAQ. Trimming left V 2 bases short and J 6 bases short, with 14 bases between. This CDR3 has 16 amino acids. CDR3 nucleotide sequence: TGTGCCAGCAGCTTACCGGGGTACGCGCTTAATTCACCCCTCCACTTT. Its protein product is CASSLPGYALNSPLHF.

V is TRBV2 and J is TRBJ2-2; weak D call: TRBD2 (5 bases). V dropped 2 bases and J dropped 7 bases, with 8 bases sitting between them. The CDR3 spans 13 residues. The germline V gene has CDR1 SNHLY and CDR2 FYNNEI. The DNA of the CDR3 is TGTGCCAGCAGTGAAAACGAGGGCGGGGAGCTGTTTTTT. It codes for CASSENEGGELFF.

Comments on this clone: Relative to the germline gene, one junction end is altered; a read error may explain this. This chain connects TRBV30 to TRBJ1-6; 8 bases line up with TRBD1. CDR1 is GTSNPN and CDR2 is SVGIG in the germline V gene (reference sequence). The CDR3 is 14 residues long. The chain's CDR3 is CAWSFSGGGSPPHF. CDR3 nucleotide sequence: TGTGCCTGGAGTTTCTCAGGGGGCGGATCACCCCCCCACTTT.

CDR3 loop: CASSFRALDTGELFF. DNA for the CDR3: TGTGCCAGCAGCTTTCGCGCCTTAGACACCGGGGAGCTGTTTTTT. This chain joins TRBV5-8 and TRBJ2-2, with D hard to call. Germline CDR1 and CDR2: SGHTS and YDEGEE. This CDR3 has 15 amino acids. Trimming stripped 2 bases from V and 3 bases from J, with 11 bases between.

The chain uses TRBV7-2 and TRBJ1-2; D is uncertain. CDR1 is SGHTA and CDR2 is FQGNSA in the germline V gene. The ends were cut back, 1 base at V and 6 bases at J, with 6 bases in the middle. The CDR3 has 12 amino acids. The CDR3 sequence is CASSLERNGYTF. Written as DNA, the CDR3 is TGTGCCAGCAGCTTAGAGCGCAATGGCTACACCTTC.

This clone was seen just once. The J gene is TRBJ1-2, the V gene TRBV5-1; 9 bases line up with TRBD1. CDR1 is SGHRS, CDR2 YFSETQ, per germline. The CDR3 is 15 amino acids. Trimming cost V 4 bases and J 4 bases; bases outside gene matches: 8. The CDR3 protein is CASSEGQGQIYGYTF. CDR3 in DNA: TGCGCCAGCAGCGAAGGACAGGGGCAAATCTATGGCTACACCTTC.

Within the sample, this clone is medium-sized. The chain recombines TRBV28 with TRBJ2-1, with 9 bases identical to TRBD2. The CDR3 is made up of 13 amino acids. Germline CDR1 and CDR2: MDHEN and SYDVKM. The V gene end was trimmed by 8 bases and the J gene end by 6 bases; junction bases not matched to a gene: 5. In nucleotides, the CDR3 is TGTGCCAGCTTACTAGCGGGTTCCAATGAGCAGTTCTTC. Translating gives CASLLAGSNEQFF. The full variable domain, its missing parts supplied by reference TRBV28 and TRBJ2-1, is DVKVTQSSRYLVKRTGEKVFLECVQDMDHENMFWYRQDPGLGLRLIYFSYDVKMKEKGDIPEGYSVSREKKERFSLILESASTNQTSMYLCASLLAGSNEQFFGPGTRLTVL.

This clone has only one observation. The chain uses TRBV11-2 and TRBJ1-4; D might be TRBD1 (5 bases). From germline, CDR1 is SGHAT and CDR2 FQNNGV. V was pared by 11 bases and J by 8 bases, with 18 bases between. CDR3 length: 13 residues. CDR3 residues: CACGEGIREKLFF. In DNA form, the CDR3 reads TGTGCCTGTGGGGAGGGGATACGAGAAAAACTGTTTTTT.

The chain recombines TRBV12-5 with TRBJ2-3; TRBD1 or TRBD2 may be the D gene (6 bases each). Between the trimmed V and J ends, which lost 10 bases and 1 base, there was a span of 15 bases. The CDR3 has 14 amino acids. The germline V gene has CDR1 LGHNT and CDR2 FRNRAP. This chain's CDR3 is CATSPGARTDTQYF. Here the CDR3 DNA reads TGTGCTACCTCCCCGGGGGCCCGCACAGATACGCAGTATTTT.

The rearrangement links TRBV7-3 to TRBJ2-3, with a tentative D call TRBD2 (7 bases). Trimming removed 5 bases at V and 4 bases at J, with 16 bases between. The CDR3 spans 15 residues. Germline values: CDR1 SGHTA, CDR2 FQGTGA. CDR3: CASSRGAGAADTQYF. The CDR3 DNA sequence: TGTGCCAGCAGCCGGGGGGCGGGAGCTGCAGATACGCAGTATTTT.